The clone carrying this T cell receptor (beta chain) was picked up a small number of times. The antigen is not known. This entry is derived from a study of naive and memory T cell subsets. Both TRBC1 and TRBC2 were covered by a beta constant-region primer of two equimolar oligonucleotides. The ligated cDNA underwent four PCR rounds using SP2 and nested alpha and beta constant-region primers. The cDNA 3' end received a ligated single-stranded oligonucleotide carrying the SP2 primer and a 12-nucleotide UMI. TCRdb reanalysed the UMI-ligation and nested PCR reads using MiXCR and keeps one entry per CDR3 protein. This table holds 85,000 to 130,000 distinct CDR3 sequences, roughly 14% found once. Notes on the study in general: Naive repertoires, especially CD8, held a few larger clonotypes, possibly memory cells re-expressing CD45RA. Diversity fell and Gini index rose from naive through CM, EM, EMRA.

This CDR3 is 16 amino acids long. The germline CDR1 and CDR2 sequences are LGHNA and YNFKEQ. Trimming took 0 bases from V and 1 from J; bases not matched to a gene: 4. The sample comprised naive CD8+ T cells from blood. The source of this sequence is a human donor in good health. The V and J genes are TRBV4-2 and TRBJ2-7, with 9 bases matching TRBD1. The CDR3 sequence is CASSQETGTGSYEQYF. CDR3 nucleotides: TGTGCCAGCAGCCAAGAAACCGGGACAGGGTCCTACGAGCAGTACTTC.